Sequencing of this T cell receptor (beta chain) was carried out in a study of blood T cell repertoires in COVID-19. The wider study: Donors in the United States, Italy and Spain gave samples during acute or convalescent COVID-19. Sources were T cells, B-cell-depleted T cells, or PBMCs; the material itself was cDNA or gDNA.

In the source study's methods: For nucleated cells, counts were estimated from reference gene primer amplification. TCRdb's copy holds only in-frame clones and misses some; the assay was immunoSEQ multiplex PCR. V, J and clone size are taken as reported in that table, and D and trimming were inferred from the DNA itself. The table has 70,000 to 85,000 clones, approximately 82% seen once; the top ten hold 30% to 45%. Germline loops: CDR1 SGHNT, CDR2 YYREEE (reference sequence). The CDR3 runs to 13 residues. V was clipped by 4 bases and J by 4 bases, with 9 bases between them. This clone has only one observation.

V usage is TRBV5-4 and J usage is TRBJ1-3; weak D call: TRBD1 (5 bases). The sequence derives from a man older than 75 with active or convalescent COVID-19. The sequencing input was peripheral blood. The CDR3 bases are TGTGCCAGCAGCCGTGACAGCGGAAACACCATATATTTT. Translated: CASSRDSGNTIYF.